The clone carrying this TCR beta chain was seen a few times. Antigen unknown. This entry belongs to a study of response to subunit inactivated influenza vaccine. TCRdb called the RT-PCR reads again in MiXCR, with one record for every CDR3 protein. Found here are about 500,000 distinct CDR3 sequences, approximately 15% of them singletons; the top ten hold about 3%. General study points: Authors suggested seasonal influenza vaccinations each recruit few new T cells.

The source was CD4+ T cells sorted from PBMCs, collected less than 30 months after vaccination. The TCR sequence derives from a man aged 50 to 69 who received an inactivated influenza vaccine.

The CDR3 DNA sequence: TGTGCCAGCAGCGCCGCCCGGGCAGGCACAGCTAACTATGGCTACACCTTC. Amino acid sequence: CASSAARAGTANYGYTF. The rearrangement joins TRBV9 to TRBJ1-2, with D uncertain. The ends were cut back, 3 bases at V and 0 bases at J, with 18 bases in the middle. CDR1 is SGDLS, CDR2 YYNGEE, per germline. This CDR3 is built from 17 residues.